The T cell receptor beta chain under discussion was sequenced for a study of blood T cell repertoires in COVID-19. About the study: In each case, the material was cDNA or gDNA derived from T cells, B-cell-depleted T cells, or PBMCs.

Patients in Seattle were enrolled during active infection, then followed longitudinally. In the source study's methods: Scientists estimated how many nucleated cells there were by amplifying reference gene primers. Generated by immunoSEQ multiplex PCR, the TCRdb table keeps only in-frame clones and is missing some. V, J and clone size reflect that table, while D and trimming were determined from the DNA. The table lists 150,000 to 200,000 clones, less than 90% of them singletons. The TCR was taken from a woman in her seventies with COVID-19, enrolled during active disease. Sequenced sample: peripheral blood.

The CDR3 nucleotides are TGTGCCACGTGGGGACACTCGAACACTGAAGCTTTCTTT. Translated, it gives CATWGHSNTEAFF. The chain carries TRBV27 and TRBJ1-1, with D perhaps TRBD1 (6 bases). V was shortened by 10 bases and J by 1 base, with 13 bases between the two germline ends. The length of the CDR3 is 13 residues. Looked up from germline, CDR1 is MNHEY and CDR2 is SMNVEV (reference sequence).